This TCR beta chain is drawn from a study of cytomegalovirus exposure and HLA in healthy donors. Turning to the study itself: Approximately 85 million unique TCRs from HLA-typed donors were held in an early data release. Study conclusions and caveats: The study dropped some indistinguishable V segments, TRBV6-2 and TRBV6-3 among them. The likely origin of a cluster of highly shared sequence variants was a sequencing artifact. In a later analysis, HLA-associated beta chains showed higher expansion and lower generation probabilities than comparable chains.

It was with 60 Vbeta and 13 Jbeta primers that the PCR ran. The table came from immunoSEQ multiplex PCR; TCRdb's copy has only in-frame clones and leaves some out. This sample has some 120,000 clones, with under 85% found just once. The germline V gene has CDR1 GTSNPN and CDR2 SVGIG (reference sequence). The CDR3 is made up of 13 amino acids. Trimming removed 4 bases from V and 10 bases from J; junction bases left unmatched: 9. Comment on this clone: Its target is not known.

This TCR came from a man aged 30 to 39 in good health and CMV-seropositive. The specimen sequenced was PBMCs. The chain links TRBV30 to TRBJ2-1; 8 nucleotides line up with TRBD1. The CDR3 bases are TGTGCCTGGAATAAAAACAGGGGGAACGAGCAGTTCTTC. It translates to CAWNKNRGNEQFF.